This T cell receptor beta chain was observed in a study of blood T cell repertoires in COVID-19. Study background: T cells, B-cell-depleted T cells, or PBMCs provided the cDNA or gDNA that served as material.

The CDR3 has 11 residues. Germline-derived CDR1 and CDR2 are SQVTM and ANQGSEA. V was shortened by 5 bases and J by 10 bases, with 12 bases between the two germline ends. The assay was immunoSEQ multiplex PCR, and TCRdb's table has in-frame clones only and misses some. Of some 60,000 clones listed, 70% to 90% are singletons. The clonotype comes from a man aged 55-75 years with acute or convalescent COVID-19. Sequenced sample: peripheral blood. This rearrangement joins TRBV29-1 to TRBJ2-1; D may be TRBD2 (5 bases). CDR3 bases: TGCAGCGTTTCTTATGGGGAGGAGCAGTTCTTC. It encodes CSVSYGEEQFF.